This T cell receptor (beta chain) emerged from a study of molecular identifiers for immune sequencing clone quantification. A remark on this clonotype: One end of the junction is discordant with germline, which a read error may explain.

Naive CD8 T cells underwent sorting with the CD8+CD4-CCR7+CD45RA+ definition. The germline CDR1 and CDR2 sequences are SGHTA and FQGNSA. CDR3 length: 12 amino acids. The use of previously described methods and listed TCR primers produced the bulk TCR libraries. TCRdb analysed the PCR reads with MiXCR anew, one entry per CDR3 protein. The sample records some 91,000 distinct CDR3 sequences, roughly a quarter being singletons. The rearrangement joins TRBV7-2 to TRBJ1-1; no clear D gene. The sample taken for sequencing was naive CD8+ T cells from blood, with Jurkat cell RNA spiked in. Subset given: FACS-sorted CD8+CD4-CCR7+CD45RA+ naive T cells. The receptor's source is a human donor in good health. Some libraries in this study had Jurkat cell RNA spiked in. CDR3 DNA sequence: TGTGCCGGCAGCTTAGAGTTCGCTGAAGCTTTCTTT. This gives the protein CAGSLEFAEAFF. Complete variable domain (other parts from reference TRBV7-2 and TRBJ1-1): GAGVSQSPSNKVTEKGKDVELRCDPISGHTALYWYRQSLGQGLEFLIYFQGNSAPDKSGLPSDRFSAERTGGSVSTLTIQRTQQEDSAVYLCAGSLEFAEAFFGQGTRLTVV.